This T cell receptor (beta chain) was captured in a study of blood T cells in healthy people across ages. A J-beta primer mix and a sample-barcoded 5' primer were used in a second PCR of roughly 7 to 12 cycles. TCRdb passed the 5' RACE reads through MiXCR, listing each CDR3 protein once. The sample includes more than 700,000 distinct CDR3 sequences, about 53% of them seen just once. As to this clonotype: Its antigen is unidentified.

V was clipped by 4 bases and J by 6 bases; unmatched bases: 7. CDR1 KGHDR and CDR2 SFDVKD come from the germline V gene. The CDR3 length is 15 residues. Study-level results: Observed TCR beta diversity per million T cells went down as age went up. This fall followed a roughly linear course with age. With naive T cell percentage, TCR beta diversity showed a strong correlation.

The sequence derives from a man aged 80 or over in good health. The chain carries TRBV24-1 and TRBJ1-5; 8 bases agree with TRBD1. Sequences were obtained from blood. The CDR3 loop reads CATSDPGTGVQPQHF. The CDR3 coding sequence is TGTGCCACCAGTGACCCTGGGACAGGCGTTCAGCCCCAGCATTTT.